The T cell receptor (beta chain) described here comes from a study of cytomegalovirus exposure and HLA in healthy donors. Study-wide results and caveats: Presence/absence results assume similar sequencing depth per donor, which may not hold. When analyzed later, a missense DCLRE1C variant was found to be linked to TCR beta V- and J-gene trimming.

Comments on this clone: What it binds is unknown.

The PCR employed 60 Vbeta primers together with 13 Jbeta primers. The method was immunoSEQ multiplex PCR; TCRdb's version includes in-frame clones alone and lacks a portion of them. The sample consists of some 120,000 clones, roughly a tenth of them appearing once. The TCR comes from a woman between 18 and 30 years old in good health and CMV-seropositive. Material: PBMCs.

CDR3 protein: CSVDGQGASNEQYF. CDR3 DNA sequence: TGCAGCGTTGACGGACAGGGGGCATCGAACGAGCAGTACTTC. This rearrangement joins TRBV29-1 to TRBJ2-7; 11 positions match TRBD1. CDR1 is SQVTM and CDR2 is ANQGSEA in the germline V gene. This CDR3 has 14 residues. V trimming: 3 bases; J trimming: 5 bases; junction bases outside the gene matches: 6.